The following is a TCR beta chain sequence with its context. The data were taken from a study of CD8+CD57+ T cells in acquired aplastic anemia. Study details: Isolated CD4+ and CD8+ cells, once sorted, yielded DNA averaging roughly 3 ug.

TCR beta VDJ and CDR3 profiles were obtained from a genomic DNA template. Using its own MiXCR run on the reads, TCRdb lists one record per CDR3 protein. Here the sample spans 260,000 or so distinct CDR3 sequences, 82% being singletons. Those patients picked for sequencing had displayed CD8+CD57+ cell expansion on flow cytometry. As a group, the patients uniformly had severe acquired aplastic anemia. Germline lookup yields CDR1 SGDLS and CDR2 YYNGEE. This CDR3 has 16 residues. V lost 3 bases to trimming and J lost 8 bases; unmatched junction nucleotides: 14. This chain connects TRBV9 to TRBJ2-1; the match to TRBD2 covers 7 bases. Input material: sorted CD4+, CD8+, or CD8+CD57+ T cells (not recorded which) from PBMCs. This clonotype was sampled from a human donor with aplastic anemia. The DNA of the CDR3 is TGTGCCAGCAGCGAGGGGCTAGCGGACACAGAGGATGAGCAGTTCTTC. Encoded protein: CASSEGLADTEDEQFF.